The following is a TCR beta chain sequence with its context. It was with a sample-barcoded 5' primer and a J-beta primer mix that a second PCR of roughly 7 to 12 cycles was run. Carrying 12 random nucleotides, a template-switch adaptor labeled each individual cDNA molecule. In TCRdb, the 5' RACE reads were re-called with MiXCR into one record per CDR3 protein. The table lists some 890,000 distinct CDR3 sequences, 25% to 30% of them singletons. This sample is part of a study of blood T cells in healthy people across ages. CDR1 is GTSNPN, CDR2 SVGIG, per germline (reference sequence). This CDR3 spans 12 amino acids. Between the trimmed V and J ends, which lost 2 bases and 11 bases, there was a span of 15 bases. The same sample was also used in a study of T cells of mothers and their children.

The TCR comes from a woman aged 40 to 50 in good health. The rearrangement joins TRBV30 to TRBJ1-1; maybe TRBD1 (6 bases). Sequencing used blood. The CDR3 loop reads CAWSIDRWGAFF. Here the CDR3 DNA reads TGTGCCTGGAGTATTGACAGGTGGGGGGCTTTCTTT.